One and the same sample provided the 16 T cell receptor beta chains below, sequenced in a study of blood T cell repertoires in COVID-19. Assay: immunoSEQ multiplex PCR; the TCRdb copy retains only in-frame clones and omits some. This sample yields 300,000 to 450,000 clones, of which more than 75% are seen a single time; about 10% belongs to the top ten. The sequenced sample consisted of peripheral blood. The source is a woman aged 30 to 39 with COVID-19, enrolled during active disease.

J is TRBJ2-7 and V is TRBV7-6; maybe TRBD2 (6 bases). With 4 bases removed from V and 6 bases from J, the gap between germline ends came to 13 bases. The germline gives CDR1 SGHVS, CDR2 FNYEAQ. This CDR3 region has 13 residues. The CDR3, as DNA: TGTGCCAGCAGCTACGGGGGAGTGGGCGAGCAGTACTTC. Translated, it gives CASSYGGVGEQYF.

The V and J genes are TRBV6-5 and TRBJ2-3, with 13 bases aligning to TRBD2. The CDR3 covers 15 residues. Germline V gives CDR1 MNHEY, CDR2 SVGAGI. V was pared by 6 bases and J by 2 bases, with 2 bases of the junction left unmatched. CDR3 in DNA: TGTGCCAGCAGGGGGACTAGCGGGAACACAGATACGCAGTATTTT. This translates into CASRGTSGNTDTQYF.

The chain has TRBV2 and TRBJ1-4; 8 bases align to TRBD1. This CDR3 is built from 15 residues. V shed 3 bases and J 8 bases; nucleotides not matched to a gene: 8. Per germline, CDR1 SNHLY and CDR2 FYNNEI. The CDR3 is CASSERTGRKEKLFF. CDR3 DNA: TGTGCCAGCAGTGAGAGGACAGGGAGGAAGGAAAAACTGTTTTTT.

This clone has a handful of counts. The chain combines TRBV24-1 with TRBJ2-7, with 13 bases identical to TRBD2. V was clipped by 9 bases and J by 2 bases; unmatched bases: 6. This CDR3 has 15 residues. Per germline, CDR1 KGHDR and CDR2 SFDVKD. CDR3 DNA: TGTGCCACCGCTGGACTAGCGGGGGAGGCCTACGAGCAGTACTTC. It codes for CATAGLAGEAYEQYF.

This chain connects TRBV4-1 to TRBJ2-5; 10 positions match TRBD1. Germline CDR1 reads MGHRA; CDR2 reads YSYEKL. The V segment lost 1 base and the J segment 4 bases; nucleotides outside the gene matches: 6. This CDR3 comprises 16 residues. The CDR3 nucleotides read TGCGCCAGCAGCCAAGTAGGGACAGGGGAGGTAGAGACCCAGTACTTC. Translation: CASSQVGTGEVETQYF.

The CDR3, as DNA: TGTGCTTGGCTAGCGACAGATACGCAGTATTTT. Amino acid sequence: CAWLATDTQYF. J is TRBJ2-3 and V is TRBV30; possibly TRBD2 for D (6 bases). Germline V gene data show CDR1 as GTSNPN and CDR2 as SVGIG (reference sequence). CDR3 size: 11 residues. The full variable domain, with the rest looked up from reference TRBV30 and TRBJ2-3, is SQTIHQWPATLVQPVGSPLSLECTVEGTSNPNLYWYRQAAGRGLQLLFYSVGIGQISSEVPQNLSASRPQDRQFILSSKKLLLSDSGFYLCAWLATDTQYFGPGTRLTVL.

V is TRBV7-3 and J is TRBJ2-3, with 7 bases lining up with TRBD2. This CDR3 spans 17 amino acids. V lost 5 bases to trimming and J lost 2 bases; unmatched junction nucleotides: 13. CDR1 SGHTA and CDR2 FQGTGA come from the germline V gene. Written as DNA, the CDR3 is TGTGCCAGCAGCCCCGGCCCCCCGGGACTAACCACAGATACGCAGTATTTT. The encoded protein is CASSPGPPGLTTDTQYF.

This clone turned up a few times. This chain's CDR3 is CATGDRDYNEQFF. CDR3 sequence (DNA): TGTGCCACCGGGGACAGGGATTACAATGAGCAGTTCTTC. This chain links TRBV28 with TRBJ2-1; 9 bases map to TRBD1. The V and J ends lost 10 bases and 4 bases, in that order; junction bases with no gene match: 5. CDR1 MDHEN and CDR2 SYDVKM come from the germline V gene. This CDR3 contains 13 residues.

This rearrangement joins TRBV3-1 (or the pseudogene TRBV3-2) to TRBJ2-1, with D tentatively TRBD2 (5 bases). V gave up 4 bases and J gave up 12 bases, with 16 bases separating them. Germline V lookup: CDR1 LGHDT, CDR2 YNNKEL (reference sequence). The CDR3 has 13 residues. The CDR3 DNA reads TGTGCCAGCAGCCCGCGCGGGCCTTCGGGGCAGTTCTTC. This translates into CASSPRGPSGQFF.

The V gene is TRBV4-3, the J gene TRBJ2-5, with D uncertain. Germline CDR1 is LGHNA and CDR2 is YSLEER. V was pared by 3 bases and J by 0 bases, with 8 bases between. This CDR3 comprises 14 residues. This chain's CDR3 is CASSQAAYQETQYF. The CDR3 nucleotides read TGCGCCAGCAGCCAGGCAGCGTACCAAGAGACCCAGTACTTC.

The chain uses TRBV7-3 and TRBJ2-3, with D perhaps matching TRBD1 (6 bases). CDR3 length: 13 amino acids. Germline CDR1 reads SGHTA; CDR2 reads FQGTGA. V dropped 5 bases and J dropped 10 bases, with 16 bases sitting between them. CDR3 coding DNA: TGTGCCAGCAGCCCAGGTGGGACACAAGCGCAGTATTTT. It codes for CASSPGGTQAQYF.

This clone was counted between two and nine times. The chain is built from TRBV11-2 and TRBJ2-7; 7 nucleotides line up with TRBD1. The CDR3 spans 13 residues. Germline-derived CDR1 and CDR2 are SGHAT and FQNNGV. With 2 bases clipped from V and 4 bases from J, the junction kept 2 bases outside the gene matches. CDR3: CASSLQGVYEQYF. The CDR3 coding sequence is TGTGCCAGCAGCTTACAGGGGGTGTACGAGCAGTACTTC.

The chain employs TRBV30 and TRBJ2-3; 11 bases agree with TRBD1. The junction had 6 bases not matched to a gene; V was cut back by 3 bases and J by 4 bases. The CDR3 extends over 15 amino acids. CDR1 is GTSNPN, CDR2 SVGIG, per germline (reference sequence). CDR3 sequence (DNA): TGTGCCTGGAGGCCGGGACAGGGGGATCCAGATACGCAGTATTTT. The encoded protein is CAWRPGQGDPDTQYF. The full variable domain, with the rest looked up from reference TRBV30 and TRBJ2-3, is SQTIHQWPATLVQPVGSPLSLECTVEGTSNPNLYWYRQAAGRGLQLLFYSVGIGQISSEVPQNLSASRPQDRQFILSSKKLLLSDSGFYLCAWRPGQGDPDTQYFGPGTRLTVL.

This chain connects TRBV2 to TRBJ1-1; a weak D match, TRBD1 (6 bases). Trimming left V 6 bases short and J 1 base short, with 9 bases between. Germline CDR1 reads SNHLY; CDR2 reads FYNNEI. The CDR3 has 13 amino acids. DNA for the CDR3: TGTGCCAGCAGCAGGGGTGGGAACACTGAAGCTTTCTTT. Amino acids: CASSRGGNTEAFF.

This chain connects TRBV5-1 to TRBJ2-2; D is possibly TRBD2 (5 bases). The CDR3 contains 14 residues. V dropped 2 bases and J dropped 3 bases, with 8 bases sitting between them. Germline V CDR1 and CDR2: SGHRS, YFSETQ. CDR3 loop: CASSFSGDTGELFF. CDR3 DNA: TGCGCCAGCAGCTTCAGCGGAGACACCGGGGAGCTGTTTTTT. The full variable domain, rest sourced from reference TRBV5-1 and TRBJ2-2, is KAGVTQTPRYLIKTRGQQVTLSCSPISGHRSVSWYQQTPGQGLQFLFEYFSETQRNKGNFPGRFSGRQFSNSRSEMNVSTLELGDSALYLCASSFSGDTGELFFGEGSRLTVL.

DNA for the CDR3: TGTGCCAGCATGTTCGGGGGGCGCATAGATACGCAGTATTTT. As protein: CASMFGGRIDTQYF. The chain employs TRBV28 and TRBJ2-3; TRBD2 might be the D (7 bases). This CDR3 is 14 amino acids long. CDR1 is MDHEN, CDR2 SYDVKM, per germline. V was shortened by 7 bases and J by 5 bases, with 16 bases between the two germline ends.